This TCR beta chain was observed in a study of OX40 agonist ivuxolimab in advanced cancers. Study overall: Anti-PD-1, anti-PD-L1 or anti-CTLA-4 therapy given earlier was allowed, and around 40% had some. One hepatocellular carcinoma and a couple of cutaneous melanoma patients partially responded.

As to this clone: Its matching antigen is unknown. Other nucleotide sequences from this sample produce the same CDR3.

Study-level findings and limits: In the 0.1 to 3.0 mg/kg range, CD4+ and CD8+ blood T cells had expanded clonally by week 6.

Method: immunoSEQ multiplex PCR; TCRdb's copy keeps in-frame clones and lacks some. In the table there are some 70,000 clones, 80% to 90% of which are singletons. The CDR3 totals 14 residues. With 4 bases clipped from V and 3 bases from J, the junction kept 3 bases outside the gene matches. The germline V gene encodes CDR1 SGHRS and CDR2 YFSETQ. The sequence was obtained from an adult with an advanced solid tumor such as melanoma, head and neck, liver or kidney cancer. The gene calls are TRBV5-1 and TRBJ2-7; 11 nucleotides line up with TRBD2. This material consisted of CD4+ or CD8+ T cells sorted from blood, taken in a trial of the OX40 agonist ivuxolimab. In nucleotides, the CDR3 is TGCGCCAGCAGCCAAACTAGCGGGAGCTACGAGCAGTACTTC. This codes for CASSQTSGSYEQYF.